The rows below give T cell receptor beta chains drawn from one sample of a study of T cell responses to AZD1222 COVID-19 vaccine. Method: immunoSEQ multiplex PCR; TCRdb's copy keeps in-frame clones and lacks some. The sample shows under 85,000 clones, 90% of them seen only once. Source: peripheral blood, taken 28 days after the second AZD1222 dose. These receptors came from an adult who received the AZD1222 COVID-19 vaccine. Each CDR3 is given with its conserved first and last residue. The order of the fields is D gene, clone size, V gene, J gene, CDR3 DNA, CDR3 protein. The D gene is left open where the match is weak. Not every row has a clone size; where given, it reads once, few, many or a size class.

TRBD1	-	TRBV3-1/TRBV3-2	TRBJ1-1	TGTGCCAGCAGCCCAAGACAGGGGGGAATGAACACTGAAGCTTTCTTT	CASSPRQGGMNTEAFF
-	-	TRBV28	TRBJ1-1	TGTGCCAGCAGTTTAGGGGGGGCCCGGGTCACTGAAGCTTTCTTT	CASSLGGARVTEAFF
-	once	TRBV7-9	TRBJ1-1	TGTGCCAGCAGCTTAAAGGGAAGGGACACTGAAGCTTTCTTT	CASSLKGRDTEAFF
TRBD1	-	TRBV5-4	TRBJ1-2	TGTGCCAGCGTACCCCGGGACAGGGGACCCATTAGCTATGGCTACACCTTC	CASVPRDRGPISYGYTF
TRBD2	-	TRBV3-1/TRBV3-2	TRBJ2-1	TGTGCCAGCAGCCAAGATCGTACTAGCGGGAGGGTTAGTTCCTACAATGAGCAGTTCTTC	CASSQDRTSGRVSSYNEQFF
-	-	TRBV28	TRBJ1-1	TGTGCCAGCAGTTTACCCCGATTGAACACTGAAGCTTTCTTT	CASSLPRLNTEAFF
-	-	TRBV5-4	TRBJ2-3	TGTGCCAGCAGCTTGGATTATCGCAGAGATACGCAGTATTTT	CASSLDYRRDTQYF
-	-	TRBV6-5	TRBJ1-3	TGTGCCAGCAGTTACTCAAGGTCATCTGGAAACACCATATATTTT	CASSYSRSSGNTIYF
-	-	TRBV9	TRBJ2-7	TGTGCCAGCAGCCCAGGGTGGGCTCCCGAGCAGTACTTC	CASSPGWAPEQYF
-	-	TRBV29-1	TRBJ2-1	TGCAGCGCCACCCCTCCGGGATCCAAGGCCGGCAATGAGCAGTTCTTC	CSATPPGSKAGNEQFF
-	-	TRBV19	TRBJ2-3	TGTGCCAGTAGTATGGAGTCGTTACATCGGTATTTT	CASSMESLHRYF
-	-	TRBV6-5	TRBJ1-2	TGTGCCAGCAGTTCGGACAGACTCTATGGCTACACCTTC	CASSSDRLYGYTF
-	few	TRBV6-2/TRBV6-3	TRBJ1-5	TGTGCCAGCAGTACCGGTATGGGCGGAGATCAGCCCCAGCATTTT	CASSTGMGGDQPQHF
-	-	TRBV6-4	TRBJ2-3	TGTGCCAGCAGTATAACAGGGTTTAGCACAGATACGCAGTATTTT	CASSITGFSTDTQYF
-	few	TRBV15	TRBJ1-4	TGTGCCACCAGCAGAGATGTGGCAACTAATGAAAAACTGTTTTTT	CATSRDVATNEKLFF
-	-	TRBV9	TRBJ2-1	TGTGCCAGCAGCGTAAGGGGAGTTGGGAATGAGCAGTTCTTC	CASSVRGVGNEQFF
-	-	TRBV6-5	TRBJ1-2	TGTGCCAGCAGTCCACCGACAGCGAGCTGGACCTACACCTTC	CASSPPTASWTYTF
TRBD1	-	TRBV29-1	TRBJ1-1	TGCAGCGCAGGGGACAGTGTACTCACTGAAGCTTTCTTT	CSAGDSVLTEAFF
-	few	TRBV6-4	TRBJ1-3	TGTGCCAGCAGTGACTCGATCCCCGACGGAGCCTCTGGAAACACCATATATTTT	CASSDSIPDGASGNTIYF
TRBD2	-	TRBV11-3	TRBJ2-5	TGTGCCAGCAGCCCGTTCCTAGCGGCCCAAGAGACCCAGTACTTC	CASSPFLAAQETQYF
-	-	TRBV6-4	TRBJ2-7	TGTGCCCTAAGGAACGGACGGAGCTCCTACGAGCAGTACTTC	CALRNGRSSYEQYF
TRBD1	-	TRBV5-5	TRBJ2-7	TGTGCCAGCAGCTTTATAGGACAGGGTTCCCACGAGCAGTACTTC	CASSFIGQGSHEQYF
-	few	TRBV3-1/TRBV3-2	TRBJ1-2	TGTGCCAGCAGCCAAGGGGACGGATTTCTCTATGGCTACACCTTC	CASSQGDGFLYGYTF
-	-	TRBV7-8	TRBJ1-2	TGTGCCAGCAGCCCATCGATTCATATAGCTAACTATGGCTACACCTTC	CASSPSIHIANYGYTF
-	-	TRBV12-3/TRBV12-4	TRBJ1-2	TGTGCCAGCAGTCCCCCCGTCGGTTTAGGCTACACCTTC	CASSPPVGLGYTF
TRBD1	-	TRBV3-1/TRBV3-2	TRBJ1-4	TGTGCCAGCAGCCAAGTAGGGGGCGACGAAAAACTGTTTTTT	CASSQVGGDEKLFF
-	-	TRBV6-1	TRBJ1-1	TGTGCCAGCAGTGACCAAGGGGGAGGCGAAGCTTTCTTT	CASSDQGGGEAFF
-	many	TRBV12-3/TRBV12-4	TRBJ1-1	TGTGCCAGCAGTTTAATAGGAACTGAAGCTTTCTTT	CASSLIGTEAFF
-	-	TRBV6-2/TRBV6-3	TRBJ2-7	TGTGCCAGCAGTTTCCCGGCAGGGCGCTCCTACGAGCAGTACTTC	CASSFPAGRSYEQYF
-	-	TRBV9	TRBJ2-7	TGTGCCAGCAGCGACAATGGACAGAGCTCCTACGAGCAGTACTTC	CASSDNGQSSYEQYF
TRBD2	-	TRBV6-4	TRBJ2-2	TGTGCCACCCAACGGGAGGTGATGAGTGGGGAGCTGTTTTTT	CATQREVMSGELFF
TRBD1	-	TRBV7-2	TRBJ2-3	TGTGCCAGCAGCTTGGGGGGACAGGGGTCGGATACGCAGTATTTT	CASSLGGQGSDTQYF
-	once	TRBV27	TRBJ1-2	TGTGCCAGCAGTTCCCTACAGGGTAACTATGGCTACACCTTC	CASSSLQGNYGYTF
TRBD1	-	TRBV5-5	TRBJ2-7	TGTGCCAGCAGCTTGGGACAGGGGTTCTCCTACGAGCAGTACTTC	CASSLGQGFSYEQYF
TRBD1	-	TRBV9	TRBJ2-3	TGTGCCAGCAGCGTAGGACAGGGGTATGATACGCAGTATTTT	CASSVGQGYDTQYF
-	-	TRBV30	TRBJ2-5	TGTGCCGGGAAAGGGGGAATGGAGACCCAGTACTTC	CAGKGGMETQYF
-	-	TRBV24-1	TRBJ2-2	TGTGCCACCAGTGATTGGCAGCAAGACACCGGGGAGCTGTTTTTT	CATSDWQQDTGELFF
-	-	TRBV7-2	TRBJ2-2	TGTGCCAGCAGCTTACCTACAGGACCCACCGGGGAGCTGTTTTTT	CASSLPTGPTGELFF
TRBD1	-	TRBV7-7	TRBJ2-6	TGTGCCAGCAGCCCCGGGACAGGGGCTCTCTCTGGGGCCAACGTCCTGACTTTC	CASSPGTGALSGANVLTF
-	-	TRBV30	TRBJ1-3	TGTGCCTGGAGTGTGTGGGGTACCCCAGACTCTGGAAACACCATATATTTT	CAWSVWGTPDSGNTIYF
TRBD1	-	TRBV5-4	TRBJ2-3	TGTGCCAGCAGGCCCGGGACAGGGAACACAGATACGCAGTATTTT	CASRPGTGNTDTQYF
-	once	TRBV6-2/TRBV6-3	TRBJ1-2	TGTGCCAGCAGCTTAGAGGATTTCTATGGCTACACCTTC	CASSLEDFYGYTF
TRBD1	-	TRBV6-5	TRBJ1-1	TGTGCCAGCAGTTACGAAGGACAGGGGGAAGCTTTCTTT	CASSYEGQGEAFF
-	-	TRBV28	TRBJ1-2	TGTGCCAGCAGTCTCGACACAGCTAACTATGGCTACACCTTC	CASSLDTANYGYTF
-	-	TRBV24-1	TRBJ2-5	TGTGCCACCAGTATTAGCGGTGCAACGGGGGAAGAGACCCAGTACTTC	CATSISGATGEETQYF
TRBD2	-	TRBV5-6	TRBJ2-5	TGTGCCCGCGGGGGAGGGGTAAACGGGCGCGGGGAGACCCAGTACTTC	CARGGGVNGRGETQYF
TRBD1	-	TRBV30	TRBJ1-2	TGTGCCTGGAGTGAACAGGGGGCCTATGGCTACACCTTC	CAWSEQGAYGYTF
-	-	TRBV11-3	TRBJ2-3	TGTGCCAGCACCCTAGGGGGACTACGCACAGATACGCAGTATTTT	CASTLGGLRTDTQYF
TRBD2	-	TRBV5-4	TRBJ2-7	TGTGCCAGCAGCGGCAAGGGACTAGCGGAGCCCTCCTACGAGCAGTACTTC	CASSGKGLAEPSYEQYF
-	-	TRBV3-1/TRBV3-2	TRBJ1-6	TGTGCCAGCAGCCAAGGCTACTCGAGGGGGAATTCACCCCTCCACTTT	CASSQGYSRGNSPLHF
TRBD1	-	TRBV9	TRBJ1-4	TGTGCCAGCAGCGGGGGGACAGACCTTAATGAAAAACTGTTTTTT	CASSGGTDLNEKLFF
-	-	TRBV27	TRBJ1-2	TGTGCCAGCAGTCACCGACAGGACCACTACACCTTC	CASSHRQDHYTF
-	-	TRBV11-3	TRBJ2-7	TGTGCCAGCAGCCCCACTGGGAACCACTACGAGCAGTACTTC	CASSPTGNHYEQYF
-	-	TRBV6-5	TRBJ1-5	TGTGCCAGCAGTTCATGGGCTCCGAGCCAGCCCCAGCATTTT	CASSSWAPSQPQHF